A selection of T cell receptor beta chains follows, all from one sample in a study of OX40 agonist ivuxolimab in advanced cancers. The protocol was immunoSEQ multiplex PCR, while the TCRdb copy is restricted to in-frame clones and leaves out a portion. In the table there are approximately 58,000 clones, around 84% of which are singletons. The starting material was CD4+ or CD8+ T cells sorted from blood, obtained in a trial of the OX40 agonist ivuxolimab. The receptor set was obtained from an adult with an advanced solid tumor such as melanoma, head and neck, liver or kidney cancer. The CDR3 runs from the conserved cysteine through the conserved F or W. Fields, in order: CDR3 protein, CDR3 DNA, CDR3 length, J gene, clone size, D gene, V gene. A D gene is named only where the DNA matches it firmly. Not every row has a clone size; where given, it reads once, few, many or a size class.

CDR3aa: CASSQTGTAYNEQFF; CDR3nt: TGTGCCAGCTCTCAAACGGGGACGGCTTACAATGAGCAGTTCTTC; len: 15; j_gene: TRBJ2-1; abundance: medium-sized; d_gene: .; v_gene: TRBV11-3
CDR3aa: CASSGGTGDGYTF; CDR3nt: TGCGCCAGCAGCGGCGGGACAGGGGATGGCTACACCTTC; len: 13; j_gene: TRBJ1-2; abundance: .; d_gene: TRBD1; v_gene: TRBV5-1
CDR3aa: CASSLVVFWQDPSTDTQYF; CDR3nt: TGTGCCAGCAGCTTAGTTGTCTTTTGGCAGGACCCTAGCACAGATACGCAGTATTTT; len: 19; j_gene: TRBJ2-3; abundance: once; d_gene: .; v_gene: TRBV7-8
CDR3aa: CASSLVGGSSYNEQFF; CDR3nt: TGTGCCAGCAGCTTAGTTGGCGGAAGCTCCTACAATGAGCAGTTCTTC; len: 16; j_gene: TRBJ2-1; abundance: .; d_gene: .; v_gene: TRBV7-6
CDR3aa: CASSVGQIDEKLFF; CDR3nt: TGTGCCAGCAGTGTCGGTCAGATTGATGAAAAACTGTTTTTT; len: 14; j_gene: TRBJ1-4; abundance: few; d_gene: .; v_gene: TRBV2
CDR3aa: CSVDRTSRNEQFF; CDR3nt: TGCAGCGTTGACCGGACTAGCAGGAATGAGCAGTTCTTC; len: 13; j_gene: TRBJ2-1; abundance: .; d_gene: TRBD2; v_gene: TRBV29-1
CDR3aa: CASSESRTSGSREQYF; CDR3nt: TGCGCCAGCAGTGAGTCTAGGACTAGCGGGAGCCGCGAGCAGTACTTC; len: 16; j_gene: TRBJ2-7; abundance: .; d_gene: TRBD2; v_gene: TRBV10-1
CDR3aa: CASSPQAGGPTDTQYF; CDR3nt: TGTGCCAGCAGTCCGCAAGCGGGGGGCCCCACAGATACGCAGTATTTT; len: 16; j_gene: TRBJ2-3; abundance: .; d_gene: TRBD2; v_gene: TRBV27
CDR3aa: CASSESAVGYGYTF; CDR3nt: TGTGCCAGCAGTGAATCCGCAGTGGGTTATGGCTACACCTTC; len: 14; j_gene: TRBJ1-2; abundance: .; d_gene: .; v_gene: TRBV6-1
CDR3aa: CASSPRDVGTGELFF; CDR3nt: TGTGCCAGCTCACCCAGAGATGTGGGCACCGGGGAGCTGTTTTTT; len: 15; j_gene: TRBJ2-2; abundance: .; d_gene: .; v_gene: TRBV18
CDR3aa: CASSTGGSTGELFF; CDR3nt: TGTGCCAGCAGTACAGGGGGGAGTACCGGGGAGCTGTTTTTT; len: 14; j_gene: TRBJ2-2; abundance: .; d_gene: TRBD1; v_gene: TRBV2
CDR3aa: CASYGTGNGYTF; CDR3nt: TGTGCCAGCTATGGGACAGGGAATGGCTACACCTTC; len: 12; j_gene: TRBJ1-2; abundance: .; d_gene: TRBD1; v_gene: TRBV28
CDR3aa: CASSLKAGSYNEQFF; CDR3nt: TGTGCCAGCAGCTTAAAAGCGGGCTCCTACAATGAGCAGTTCTTC; len: 15; j_gene: TRBJ2-1; abundance: .; d_gene: .; v_gene: TRBV11-1
CDR3aa: CASSFKQDTQYF; CDR3nt: TGTGCCAGCAGCTTTAAACAAGATACGCAGTATTTT; len: 12; j_gene: TRBJ2-3; abundance: .; d_gene: .; v_gene: TRBV7-2
CDR3aa: CASSEWDGYTF; CDR3nt: TGTGCCAGCAGTGAATGGGATGGCTACACCTTC; len: 11; j_gene: TRBJ1-2; abundance: .; d_gene: .; v_gene: TRBV2
CDR3aa: CASSFTRYNEQFF; CDR3nt: TGTGCCAGCAGCTTTACTCGGTACAATGAGCAGTTCTTC; len: 13; j_gene: TRBJ2-1; abundance: few; d_gene: .; v_gene: TRBV7-6
CDR3aa: CASSQSVNTGELFF; CDR3nt: TGTGCCAGCAGCCAGTCAGTGAACACCGGGGAGCTGTTTTTT; len: 14; j_gene: TRBJ2-2; abundance: .; d_gene: .; v_gene: TRBV6-5
CDR3aa: CASRPGVSTDTQYF; CDR3nt: TGTGCCAGCCGTCCGGGGGTTAGCACAGATACGCAGTATTTT; len: 14; j_gene: TRBJ2-3; abundance: .; d_gene: .; v_gene: TRBV6-6
CDR3aa: CASSAQQATNEKLFF; CDR3nt: TGTGCCAGCAGCGCCCAACAGGCAACTAATGAAAAACTGTTTTTT; len: 15; j_gene: TRBJ1-4; abundance: .; d_gene: .; v_gene: TRBV9
CDR3aa: CASSFRQGGTEAFF; CDR3nt: TGTGCCAGCAGCTTTCGACAGGGAGGGACTGAAGCTTTCTTT; len: 14; j_gene: TRBJ1-1; abundance: few; d_gene: TRBD1; v_gene: TRBV7-2
CDR3aa: CASSPLEYHNEQFF; CDR3nt: TGTGCCAGCTCACCACTGGAATATCACAATGAGCAGTTCTTC; len: 14; j_gene: TRBJ2-1; abundance: .; d_gene: .; v_gene: TRBV18
CDR3aa: CASSFGGLSYNEQFF; CDR3nt: TGTGCCAGCAGTTTCGGAGGCCTTTCCTACAATGAGCAGTTCTTC; len: 15; j_gene: TRBJ2-1; abundance: .; d_gene: .; v_gene: TRBV28
CDR3aa: CASDRAGRRNTEAFF; CDR3nt: TGTGCCAGCGACAGGGCAGGGCGTCGGAACACTGAAGCTTTCTTT; len: 15; j_gene: TRBJ1-1; abundance: .; d_gene: TRBD1; v_gene: TRBV7-2
CDR3aa: CASSQQGSPLHF; CDR3nt: TGTGCCAGCAGCCAACAGGGATCACCCCTCCACTTT; len: 12; j_gene: TRBJ1-6; abundance: few; d_gene: .; v_gene: TRBV14
CDR3aa: CASSFQVGETQYF; CDR3nt: TGTGCCAGCAGCTTCCAGGTGGGAGAGACCCAGTACTTC; len: 13; j_gene: TRBJ2-5; abundance: .; d_gene: .; v_gene: TRBV11-2
CDR3aa: CAITDSPNYGYTF; CDR3nt: TGTGCCATCACCGACAGCCCAAACTATGGCTACACCTTC; len: 13; j_gene: TRBJ1-2; abundance: .; d_gene: .; v_gene: TRBV6-1
CDR3aa: CATSALYNEQFF; CDR3nt: TGCGCCACCTCAGCGCTTTACAATGAGCAGTTCTTC; len: 12; j_gene: TRBJ2-1; abundance: once; d_gene: .; v_gene: TRBV10-2
CDR3aa: CASSQEGANPPAYGYTF; CDR3nt: TGCGCCAGCAGCCAAGAAGGAGCTAATCCTCCGGCCTATGGCTACACCTTC; len: 17; j_gene: TRBJ1-2; abundance: .; d_gene: .; v_gene: TRBV4-1
CDR3aa: CASSLDSNTEAFF; CDR3nt: TGTGCCAGCAGCTTAGACTCGAACACTGAAGCTTTCTTT; len: 13; j_gene: TRBJ1-1; abundance: .; d_gene: .; v_gene: TRBV5-4